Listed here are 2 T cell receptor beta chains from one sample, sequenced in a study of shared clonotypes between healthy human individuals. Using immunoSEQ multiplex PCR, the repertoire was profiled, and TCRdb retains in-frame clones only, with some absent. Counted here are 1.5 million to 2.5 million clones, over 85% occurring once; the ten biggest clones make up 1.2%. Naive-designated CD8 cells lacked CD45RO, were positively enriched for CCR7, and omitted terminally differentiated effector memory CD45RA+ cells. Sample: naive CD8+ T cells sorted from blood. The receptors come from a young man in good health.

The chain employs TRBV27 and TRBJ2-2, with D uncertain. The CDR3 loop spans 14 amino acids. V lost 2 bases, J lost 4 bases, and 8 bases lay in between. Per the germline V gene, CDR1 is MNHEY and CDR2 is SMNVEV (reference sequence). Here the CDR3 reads CASSLIGFTGELFF. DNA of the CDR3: TGTGCCAGCAGTTTAATAGGGTTCACCGGGGAGCTGTTTTTT.

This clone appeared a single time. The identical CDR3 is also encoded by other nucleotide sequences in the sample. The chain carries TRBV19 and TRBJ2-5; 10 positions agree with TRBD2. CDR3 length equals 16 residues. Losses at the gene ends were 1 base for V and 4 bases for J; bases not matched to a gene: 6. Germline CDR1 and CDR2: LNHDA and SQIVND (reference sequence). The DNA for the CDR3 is TGTGCCAGTAGTATAGCGCTAGCGGGAGTTGGAGAGACCCAGTACTTC. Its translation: CASSIALAGVGETQYF.